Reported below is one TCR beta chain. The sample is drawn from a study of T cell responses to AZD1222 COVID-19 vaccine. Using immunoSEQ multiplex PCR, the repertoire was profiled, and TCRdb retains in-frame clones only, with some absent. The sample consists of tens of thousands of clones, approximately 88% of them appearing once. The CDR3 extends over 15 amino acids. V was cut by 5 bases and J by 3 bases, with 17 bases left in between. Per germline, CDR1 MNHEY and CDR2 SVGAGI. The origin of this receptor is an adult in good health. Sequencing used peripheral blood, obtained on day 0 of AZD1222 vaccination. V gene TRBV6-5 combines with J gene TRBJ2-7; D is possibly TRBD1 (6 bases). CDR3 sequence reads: CASSQGSGLFYEQYF. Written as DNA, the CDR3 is TGTGCCAGCAGTCAGGGGTCGGGCCTGTTCTACGAGCAGTACTTC.